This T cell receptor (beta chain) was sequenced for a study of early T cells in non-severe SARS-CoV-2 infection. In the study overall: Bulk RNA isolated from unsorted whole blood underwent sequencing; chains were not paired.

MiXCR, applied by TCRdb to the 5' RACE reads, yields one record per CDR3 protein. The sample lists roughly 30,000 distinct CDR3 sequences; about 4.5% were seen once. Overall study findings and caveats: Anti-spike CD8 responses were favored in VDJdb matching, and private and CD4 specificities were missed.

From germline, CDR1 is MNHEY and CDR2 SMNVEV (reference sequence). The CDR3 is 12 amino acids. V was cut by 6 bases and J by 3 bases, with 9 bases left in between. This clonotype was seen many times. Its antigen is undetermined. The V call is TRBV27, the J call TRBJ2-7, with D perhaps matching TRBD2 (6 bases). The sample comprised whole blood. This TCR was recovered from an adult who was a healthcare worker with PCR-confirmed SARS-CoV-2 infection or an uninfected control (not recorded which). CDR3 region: CASRRLDYEQYF. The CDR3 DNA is TGTGCCAGCAGGCGACTAGACTACGAGCAGTACTTC.